This T cell receptor (beta chain) was captured by sequencing in a study of cytomegalovirus exposure and HLA in healthy donors. Broader study findings: In vitro, three CMV-associated chains proved specific for CMV antigens. Later genetic work tied a missense DCLRE1C variant to beta-chain V and J trimming. In most subjects, TCR beta sequences reportedly gave accurate predictions of HLA-A and HLA-B alleles. Near-uniform donor sequencing depth was presumed by presence/absence analyses.

The PCR ran on 60 Vbeta and 13 Jbeta primers. Profiling relied on immunoSEQ multiplex PCR, and the TCRdb table lists in-frame clones only, not all of them. The sample carries roughly 140,000 clones, roughly 80% recorded once. Germline V CDR1 and CDR2: SEHNR, FQNEAQ (reference sequence). CDR3 length: 13 residues. Trimming removed 11 bases from V and 0 bases from J, with 13 bases in between. As for this clone: Its matching antigen is unknown.

The TCR was taken from a woman in her 40s in good health and CMV-seropositive. The rearrangement joins TRBV7-9 to TRBJ1-1; D may be TRBD1 (5 bases). What was sequenced was PBMCs. This CDR3 is CAAAWGVNTEAFF. The CDR3 DNA reads TGTGCCGCGGCGTGGGGCGTGAACACTGAAGCTTTCTTT.